This entry lists 7 T cell receptor beta chains sequenced from one sample in a study of blood T cell repertoires in COVID-19. The repertoire was sequenced with immunoSEQ multiplex PCR; TCRdb's copy has only in-frame clones and lacks some. The sample comprises 120,000 or so clones, around 90% of which are singletons, and roughly 1.4% rests with the top ten. Sequencing used peripheral blood. Every receptor here comes from a human donor in a cohort sampled during active COVID-19.

This chain links TRBV13 with TRBJ1-4, with D unclear. The CDR3 is made up of 14 amino acids. Per the germline V gene, CDR1 is PRHDT and CDR2 is FYEKMQ (reference sequence). V lost 0 bases and J 5 bases, leaving 7 bases between the germline ends. The CDR3 spells CASSLGQRNEKLFF. The CDR3 nucleotides read TGTGCCAGCAGCTTAGGACAAAGAAATGAAAAACTGTTTTTT.

This sequence joins TRBV7-9 and TRBJ2-3; 7 positions match TRBD2. V trimming: 1 base; J trimming: 6 bases; junction bases outside the gene matches: 7. Germline V gives CDR1 SEHNR, CDR2 FQNEAQ (reference sequence). This CDR3 region has 15 residues. CDR3 loop: CASSLGPSGMDTQYF. CDR3 DNA: TGTGCCAGCAGCTTAGGTCCCAGCGGGATGGATACGCAGTATTTT.

V and J are TRBV5-4 and TRBJ2-2; TRBD2 matches at 7 bases. Trimming at V came to 3 bases and at J to 3 bases, leaving 2 bases not matched to a gene. Germline assignment: CDR1 SGHNT and CDR2 YYREEE (reference sequence). The CDR3 loop spans 14 amino acids. The CDR3 sequence is CASSWGGDTGELFF. The DNA for the CDR3 is TGTGCCAGCAGCTGGGGGGGAGACACCGGGGAGCTGTTTTTT.

The CDR3 here is CASSHQGLISATTDTQYF. CDR3 coding DNA: TGTGCCAGCAGTCACCAAGGGCTTATTAGCGCCACCACAGATACGCAGTATTTT. The gene calls are TRBV28 and TRBJ2-3; maybe TRBD2 (5 bases). The germline gives CDR1 MDHEN, CDR2 SYDVKM. The CDR3 sequence is 18 residues long. V was shortened by 5 bases and J by 2 bases, with 23 bases between the two germline ends.

For the CDR3, the DNA is TGTGCCAGCAGGCAGGGCTCTGGAAACACCATATATTTT. The encoded protein is CASRQGSGNTIYF. The J gene is TRBJ1-3, the V gene TRBV6-5; possibly TRBD1 for D (5 bases). The germline V gene encodes CDR1 MNHEY and CDR2 SVGAGI. This CDR3 has 13 amino acids. Trimming stripped 6 bases from V and 0 bases from J, with 6 bases between.

This rearrangement joins TRBV5-6 to TRBJ2-7; tentatively, D is TRBD1 (6 bases). The V end was cut by 0 bases, the J end by 5 bases, with 9 bases between. CDR1 and CDR2 (germline): SGHDT, YYEEEE. CDR3 length: 13 amino acids. The CDR3 protein is CASSLGTVNEQYF. Here the CDR3 DNA reads TGTGCCAGCAGCTTGGGGACAGTCAACGAGCAGTACTTC. Drawing the rest from reference TRBV5-6 and TRBJ2-7, the complete variable domain is DAGVTQSPTHLIKTRGQQVTLRCSPKSGHDTVSWYQQALGQGPQFIFQYYEEEERQRGNFPDRFSGHQFPNYSSELNVNALLLGDSALYLCASSLGTVNEQYFGPGTRLTVT.

The chain has TRBV2 and TRBJ1-5, with 7 bases identical to TRBD1. The CDR3 consists of 18 residues. The V segment lost 6 bases and the J segment 3 bases; nucleotides outside the gene matches: 17. Per the germline V gene, CDR1 is SNHLY and CDR2 is FYNNEI. The CDR3 DNA sequence: TGTGCCAGCAGGTACATCAAGATTTCGGGACAGTTCAATCAGCCCCAGCATTTT. Translated, it gives CASRYIKISGQFNQPQHF.